This paragraph covers one T cell receptor beta chain sequence. Its antigen is undetermined. The Oncomine TCR Beta short-read assay sequenced DNA from cultured CD4+ T cells. In this case, cultured CD4+ T cells provided the extracted genomic DNA. TCRdb fed the PCR reads into MiXCR, producing one record per CDR3 protein. This sample has around 13,000 distinct CDR3 sequences, with around 56% found just once. Described treatment: approximately nine-day PBMC culture with coronavirus spike peptide pools or control peptides (ViraFEST assay). This CDR3 comprises 12 residues. The trim removed 7 bases at V and 4 bases at J, leaving 6 bases unmatched. Germline V gives CDR1 DFQATT, CDR2 SNEGSKA (reference sequence). The data stem from a study of vaccination and CD4 T cells after COVID-19. At the level of the study: Drawing of post-COVID samples took place a median approximately 100 days after diagnosis (range 35 to 161). Investigators stimulated cells with overlapping spike peptides drawn from SARS-CoV-2, HCoV-NL63, HCoV-OC43 and HCoV-229E. Every culture used as a control got a CEFX pool, an HIV-1 Nef pool, or no peptide.

This sequence joins TRBV20-1 and TRBJ1-2; 7 bases are shared with TRBD1. The clonotype comes from a human donor who had recovered from COVID-19. Material: CD4+ T cells from blood, cultured in vitro. The chain's CDR3 is CSVKGGIYGYTF. In nucleotides, the CDR3 is TGCAGTGTAAAAGGGGGCATCTATGGCTACACCTTC.